The clone carrying this T cell receptor (beta chain) occurred once. Its antigen is unidentified. In chemo-refractory metastatic non-small-cell lung cancer, patients got ipilimumab CTLA-4 blockade together with focal radiation. Per the germline V gene, CDR1 is SGHVS and CDR2 is FNYEAQ. V lost 5 bases to trimming and J lost 14 bases; unmatched junction nucleotides: 12. The CDR3 is made up of 13 amino acids. The data are from a study of radiotherapy plus CTLA-4 blockade in lung cancer. Study context: The study recorded objective responses in 15% to 20% of patients and disease control in about 30%. Findings and caveats of the study: In blood, TCR clones derived from the tumor expanded after radiotherapy plus ipilimumab. Early blood T cell clone dynamics, with interferon-beta, were reported to best predict response.

Here immunoSEQ multiplex PCR was the method, and the copy in TCRdb shows in-frame clones only, minus some. Of some 38,000 clones detected, 70% to 75% appear once; the ten largest clones hold under 10%. The J gene is TRBJ2-4, the V gene TRBV7-6, with 7 bases identical to TRBD1. The TCR comes from a human donor with non-small cell lung cancer who had stable disease on radiotherapy plus ipilimumab. The sequences come from peripheral blood, collected from a patient treated with radiotherapy plus ipilimumab. CDR3 sequence (DNA): TGTGCCAGCAGCCTAGGAGGTTCGGGACAGAAGTACTTC. This translates into CASSLGGSGQKYF.